The 30 T cell receptor beta chains given below trace back to one sample, sequenced in a study of blood T cell repertoires in COVID-19. Assay: immunoSEQ multiplex PCR; the TCRdb copy retains only in-frame clones and omits some. The table has 180,000 or so clones, approximately 90% seen once. The specimen was peripheral blood. The receptor set was obtained from a woman in her twenties or thirties with acute or convalescent COVID-19.

This clone was counted only a few times. The chain has TRBV5-4 and TRBJ1-2; TRBD1 might be the D (5 bases). Trimming stripped 1 base from V and 7 bases from J, with 14 bases between. The length of the CDR3 is 14 residues. The germline V gene has CDR1 SGHNT and CDR2 YYREEE (reference sequence). CDR3 residues: CASSLNGLGGGYTF. CDR3 coding DNA: TGTGCCAGCAGCTTGAACGGGTTGGGGGGTGGCTACACCTTC.

The gene calls are TRBV6-1 and TRBJ2-7; 8 bases map to TRBD1. The V and J ends lost 4 bases and 3 bases, in that order; junction bases with no gene match: 14. Per the germline V gene, CDR1 is MNHNS and CDR2 is SASEGT. This CDR3 is built from 17 residues. In DNA form, the CDR3 reads TGTGCCAGCAGTGGTGTGGCAGGGGGCGCCGTAGTCTACGAGCAGTACTTC. It yields the protein CASSGVAGGAVVYEQYF.

V is TRBV7-2 and J is TRBJ2-5, with no clear D. V was trimmed by 7 bases and J by 2 bases, leaving 11 bases between them. This CDR3 has 13 amino acids. Per the germline V gene, CDR1 is SGHTA and CDR2 is FQGNSA. CDR3 residues: CASNSAVQETQYF. The CDR3, as DNA: TGTGCCAGCAACTCGGCGGTACAAGAGACCCAGTACTTC.

V and J are TRBV28 and TRBJ2-7, with D possibly TRBD2 on 5 matching bases. The CDR3 contains 13 residues. Per the germline V gene, CDR1 is MDHEN and CDR2 is SYDVKM. Trimming left V 8 bases short and J 3 bases short, with 14 bases between. The CDR3 coding sequence is TGTGCCAGCGGTCATTTCGGAGGCTACGAGCAGTACTTC. This translates into CASGHFGGYEQYF.

The chain has TRBV3-1 (or the pseudogene TRBV3-2) and TRBJ2-7; tentative D call: TRBD2 (6 bases). Germline V gene sequence: CDR1 LGHDT, CDR2 YNNKEL (reference sequence). The V and J ends lost 3 bases and 3 bases respectively, with 15 bases between them. This CDR3 is built from 15 residues. CDR3 coding DNA: TGTGCCAGCAGCCAGACCATAGCGGTCGACTACGAGCAGTACTTC. Protein: CASSQTIAVDYEQYF.

This chain uses TRBV18 with TRBJ2-2; 7 bases agree with TRBD1. The V gene's germline CDR1 is KGHSH and CDR2 LQKENI. This CDR3 has 13 residues. V lost 6 bases to trimming and J lost 5 bases; unmatched junction nucleotides: 3. CDR3 sequence reads: CASSVQGTGELFF. In nucleotides, the CDR3 is TGTGCCAGCTCCGTACAGGGGACCGGGGAGCTGTTTTTT.

The gene calls are TRBV28 and TRBJ2-1; 8 nucleotides line up with TRBD2. The germline gives CDR1 MDHEN, CDR2 SYDVKM. The CDR3 sequence is 16 residues long. Unmatched junction bases numbered 3, after V lost 2 bases and J lost 0 bases. The CDR3 protein is CASSLPGLVSYNEQFF. In DNA form, the CDR3 reads TGTGCCAGCAGTTTACCGGGACTAGTCTCCTACAATGAGCAGTTCTTC. The full variable domain, its missing parts supplied by reference TRBV28 and TRBJ2-1, is DVKVTQSSRYLVKRTGEKVFLECVQDMDHENMFWYRQDPGLGLRLIYFSYDVKMKEKGDIPEGYSVSREKKERFSLILESASTNQTSMYLCASSLPGLVSYNEQFFGPGTRLTVL.

The chain uses TRBV11-1 and TRBJ2-7, with D tentatively TRBD1 (5 bases). Between the trimmed V and J ends, which lost 4 bases and 2 bases, there was a span of 12 bases. Germline values: CDR1 SGHAT, CDR2 FQDESV (reference sequence). The CDR3 length is 14 residues. The CDR3 protein is CASSSGHSAYEQYF. CDR3 coding DNA: TGTGCCAGCAGCTCAGGACATTCAGCCTACGAGCAGTACTTC.

V usage is TRBV6-5 and J usage is TRBJ2-5, with D perhaps TRBD2 (7 bases). The CDR3 consists of 13 residues. The germline V and J ends were trimmed by 10 bases and 5 bases, with 17 bases remaining between them. Per the germline V gene, CDR1 is MNHEY and CDR2 is SVGAGI. The CDR3 sequence: CANSGGRGETQYF. CDR3 DNA sequence: TGTGCCAACTCCGGGGGGAGGGGGGAGACCCAGTACTTC.

This sequence joins TRBV6-5 and TRBJ1-3; 7 bases are a match to TRBD1. Germline values: CDR1 MNHEY, CDR2 SVGAGI. The ends lost 7 bases at V and 1 base at J; junction bases unmatched: 4. The CDR3 totals 14 residues. The DNA for the CDR3 is TGTGCCAGCAAGTCACAGGGGTCTGGAAACACCATATATTTT. Amino acid sequence: CASKSQGSGNTIYF.

The rearrangement uses TRBV10-3 and TRBJ2-5, with D possibly TRBD2 on 6 matching bases. Trimming removed 4 bases from V and 5 bases from J, with 11 bases in between. In germline, CDR1 is ENHRY, CDR2 SYGVKD. This CDR3 has 13 amino acids. The CDR3 region has the DNA TGTGCCATCAGTGGGACTACAAAGGAGACCCAGTACTTC. Its translation: CAISGTTKETQYF.

The chain has TRBV4-1 and TRBJ2-3, with unresolved D. CDR3 length equals 16 residues. Germline assignment: CDR1 MGHRA and CDR2 YSYEKL. V shed 1 base and J shed 2 bases, with 13 bases lying between them. CDR3 DNA sequence: TGCGCCAGCAGCCAAGTAGGAGTGGCCCCCACAGATACGCAGTATTTT. This gives the protein CASSQVGVAPTDTQYF.

The chain has TRBV7-9 and TRBJ2-2, with TRBD2 as a possible D gene (6 bases). Per the germline V gene, CDR1 is SEHNR and CDR2 is FQNEAQ (reference sequence). This CDR3 comprises 14 residues. Trimming removed 5 bases at V and 5 bases at J, with 12 bases between. As DNA, the CDR3 is TGTGCCAGCAGCGGAGCAGGGAGGACCGGGGAGCTGTTTTTT. Translated, it gives CASSGAGRTGELFF.

The chain has TRBV28 and TRBJ2-7; TRBD1 matches at 8 bases. CDR1 and CDR2 (germline): MDHEN, SYDVKM. V lost 6 bases to trimming and J lost 3 bases; unmatched junction nucleotides: 7. The CDR3 runs to 14 residues. CDR3 DNA sequence: TGTGCCAGCAGCCCTACAGGGGGTCTCTACGAGCAGTACTTC. This translates into CASSPTGGLYEQYF.

The J gene is TRBJ1-3, the V gene TRBV28; the D is unclear. The CDR3 covers 14 residues. CDR1 MDHEN and CDR2 SYDVKM come from the germline V gene. Trimming pared 8 bases from V and 0 bases from J, leaving 11 bases between. CDR3 amino acids: CASRVKDSGNTIYF. Written as DNA, the CDR3 is TGTGCCAGCCGGGTGAAAGACTCTGGAAACACCATATATTTT.

V gene TRBV6-5 combines with J gene TRBJ2-2; weak D call: TRBD2 (6 bases). Germline CDR1 reads MNHEY; CDR2 reads SVGAGI. V lost 6 bases to trimming and J lost 3 bases, with 8 bases between them. CDR3 length: 13 amino acids. This CDR3 is CASSPGDTGELFF. In DNA form, the CDR3 reads TGTGCCAGCAGCCCGGGGGACACCGGGGAGCTGTTTTTT.

The chain joins TRBV6-5 to TRBJ2-3; 7 bases align to TRBD2. The CDR3 spans 12 residues. V shed 5 bases and J 8 bases; nucleotides not matched to a gene: 4. Per the germline V gene, CDR1 is MNHEY and CDR2 is SVGAGI. DNA for the CDR3: TGTGCCAGCAGTCTAGGGGAGGGTACGCAGTATTTT. Its translation: CASSLGEGTQYF.

The chain links TRBV7-2 to TRBJ2-1; 10 bases align to TRBD2. J gave up 5 bases and V 8 bases, and 9 bases lay outside the gene matches. The CDR3 has 15 residues. CDR1 is SGHTA and CDR2 is FQGNSA in the germline V gene. CDR3 region: CASGPRAGGNNEQFF. CDR3 nucleotide sequence: TGTGCCAGCGGCCCTAGAGCGGGAGGGAACAATGAGCAGTTCTTC. Full variable domain (missing parts from reference TRBV7-2 and TRBJ2-1): GAGVSQSPSNKVTEKGKDVELRCDPISGHTALYWYRQSLGQGLEFLIYFQGNSAPDKSGLPSDRFSAERTGGSVSTLTIQRTQQEDSAVYLCASGPRAGGNNEQFFGPGTRLTVL.

The chain couples TRBV6-5 to TRBJ1-1; D gene uncertain. Germline V gene data show CDR1 as MNHEY and CDR2 as SVGAGI. This CDR3 is 15 amino acids long. The V and J ends lost 6 bases and 0 bases respectively, with 14 bases between them. Here the CDR3 reads CASRQNGIMNTEAFF. The CDR3 coding sequence is TGTGCCAGCAGACAAAACGGGATCATGAACACTGAAGCTTTCTTT.

V gene TRBV29-1 combines with J gene TRBJ2-1, with D tentatively TRBD2 (6 bases). The ends were cut back, 6 bases at V and 1 base at J, with 16 bases in the middle. Per germline, CDR1 SQVTM and CDR2 ANQGSEA. The CDR3 sequence is 15 residues long. The CDR3 DNA is TGCAGCGTGCGAGGAGGGCCTATATCCTACAATGAGCAGTTCTTC. Its translation: CSVRGGPISYNEQFF.

V gene TRBV3-1 (or the pseudogene TRBV3-2) combines with J gene TRBJ2-7, with 8 bases matching TRBD2. The V segment lost 8 bases and the J segment 7 bases; nucleotides outside the gene matches: 10. This CDR3 has 13 amino acids. Germline V lookup: CDR1 LGHDT, CDR2 YNNKEL (reference sequence). CDR3 nucleotides: TGTGCCAGCCGCGTAGCGGGAAACCGGGAGCAGTACTTC. Translation gives CASRVAGNREQYF.

As regards this clone: The junction does not match germline at one end; this may be a read error. This chain uses TRBV19 with TRBJ1-5; 10 bases are a match to TRBD1. Germline V CDR1 and CDR2: LNHDA, SQIVND (reference sequence). CDR3 length equals 15 residues. CDR3 nucleotide sequence: TGTGCCAGTAGTATGGTTTGGTTTCGACAGGGGGCAGAGTATTTT. Translating it yields CASSMVWFRQGAEYF.

The genes are TRBV18 and TRBJ2-7; 8 nucleotides match TRBD1. With V trimmed by 8 bases and J by 2 bases, 5 bases remained unmatched. Looked up from germline, CDR1 is KGHSH and CDR2 is LQKENI. The CDR3 spans 13 residues. The DNA of the CDR3 is TGTGCCAGCGGACAGGGACACCCCTACGAGCAGTACTTC. Translated: CASGQGHPYEQYF.

In its sample, this clone was seen once. The rearrangement joins TRBV27 to TRBJ2-3; D is perhaps TRBD1 (6 bases). V gave up 8 bases and J gave up 4 bases, with 16 bases separating them. Germline CDR1 MNHEY, CDR2 SMNVEV (reference sequence). The CDR3 consists of 14 residues. The DNA for the CDR3 is TGTGCCAGCGCCAGGGGAGTGGTAGCAGATACGCAGTATTTT. Residues: CASARGVVADTQYF.

DNA for the CDR3: TGTGCCACTTGTCGGGGGGCCCGGAGCAATCAGCCCCAGCATTTT. This codes for CATCRGARSNQPQHF. J is TRBJ1-5 and V is TRBV28; perhaps TRBD1 as D (6 bases). With 10 bases removed from V and 1 base from J, the gap between germline ends came to 17 bases. This CDR3 contains 15 residues. The germline V gene encodes CDR1 MDHEN and CDR2 SYDVKM.

The V gene is TRBV5-6, the J gene TRBJ2-7, with D tentatively TRBD2 (6 bases). The V end lost 2 bases, the J end lost 4 bases, and 16 bases lay between the germline ends. This CDR3 is built from 15 residues. Germline loops: CDR1 SGHDT, CDR2 YYEEEE. The CDR3 DNA reads as TGTGCCAGCAGCTTCCTACCGCAGGAGGGATACGAGCAGTACTTC. It translates to CASSFLPQEGYEQYF.

This clone was seen a handful of times. The chain employs TRBV5-1 and TRBJ1-5; TRBD1 aligns across 10 bases. V lost 4 bases to trimming and J lost 0 bases; unmatched junction nucleotides: 7. The CDR3 has 17 amino acids. The germline V gene encodes CDR1 SGHRS and CDR2 YFSETQ. CDR3: CASSPGTGAYSNQPQHF. The CDR3 nucleotides read TGCGCCAGCAGCCCCGGGACAGGGGCCTATAGCAATCAGCCCCAGCATTTT. Full variable domain (outside the CDR3, taken from reference TRBV5-1 and TRBJ1-5): KAGVTQTPRYLIKTRGQQVTLSCSPISGHRSVSWYQQTPGQGLQFLFEYFSETQRNKGNFPGRFSGRQFSNSRSEMNVSTLELGDSALYLCASSPGTGAYSNQPQHFGDGTRLSIL.

A few counts support this clone. V gene TRBV3-1 (or the pseudogene TRBV3-2) combines with J gene TRBJ1-3; 8 bases agree with TRBD1. This CDR3 has 17 residues. Germline V CDR1 and CDR2: LGHDT, YNNKEL (reference sequence). J lost 3 bases, V lost 1 base, and 8 bases had no gene match. CDR3 in DNA: TGTGCCAGCAGCCAAGGACCGACAGGGGAGGTTGGAAACACCATATATTTT. Protein product: CASSQGPTGEVGNTIYF.

This chain joins TRBV3-1 (or the pseudogene TRBV3-2) and TRBJ2-3, with 11 nucleotides matching TRBD2. Germline V CDR1 and CDR2: LGHDT, YNNKEL (reference sequence). The CDR3 consists of 15 residues. V trimming: 0 bases; J trimming: 12 bases; junction bases outside the gene matches: 8. Here the CDR3 DNA reads TGTGCCAGCAGCCAAGATATGACTAGCGGGGTCCCCCAGTATTTT. Amino acid sequence: CASSQDMTSGVPQYF.

The chain carries TRBV28 and TRBJ1-1; D remains ambiguous. CDR3 length: 12 residues. CDR1 is MDHEN, CDR2 SYDVKM, per germline. The V end was cut by 10 bases, the J end by 0 bases, with 9 bases between. In nucleotides, the CDR3 is TGTGCCACCCGTACTGTGAACACTGAAGCTTTCTTT. Its translation: CATRTVNTEAFF.